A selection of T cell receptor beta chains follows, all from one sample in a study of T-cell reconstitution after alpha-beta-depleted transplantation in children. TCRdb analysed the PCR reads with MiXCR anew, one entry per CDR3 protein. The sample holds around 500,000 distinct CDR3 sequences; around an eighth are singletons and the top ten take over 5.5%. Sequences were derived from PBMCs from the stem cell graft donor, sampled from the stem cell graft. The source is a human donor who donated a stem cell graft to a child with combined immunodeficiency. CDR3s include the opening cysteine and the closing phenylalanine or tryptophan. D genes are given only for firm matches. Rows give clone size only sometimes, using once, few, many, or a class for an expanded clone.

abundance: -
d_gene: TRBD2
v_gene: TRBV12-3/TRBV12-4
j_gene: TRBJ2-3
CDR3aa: CASSARGGSTDTQYF
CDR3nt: TGTGCCAGCAGTGCGCGGGGGGGAAGCACAGATACGCAGTATTTT

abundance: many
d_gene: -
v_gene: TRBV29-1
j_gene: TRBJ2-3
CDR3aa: CSVEEVGRWEDTQYF
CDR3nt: TGCAGCGTTGAAGAAGTCGGCCGGTGGGAAGATACGCAGTATTTT

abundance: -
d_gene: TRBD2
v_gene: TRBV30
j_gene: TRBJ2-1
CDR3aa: CAWSVGLAGSNEQFF
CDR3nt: TGTGCCTGGAGTGTAGGACTAGCGGGGTCGAATGAGCAGTTCTTC

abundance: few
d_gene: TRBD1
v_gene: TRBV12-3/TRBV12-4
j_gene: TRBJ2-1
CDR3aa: CASSSLGRDRANEQFF
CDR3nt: TGTGCCAGCAGTTCACTCGGGCGGGACAGGGCAAATGAGCAGTTCTTC

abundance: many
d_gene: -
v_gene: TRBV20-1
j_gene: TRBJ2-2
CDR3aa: CSAQPQNTGELFF
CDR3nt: TGCAGTGCGCAGCCCCAAAACACCGGGGAGCTGTTTTTT

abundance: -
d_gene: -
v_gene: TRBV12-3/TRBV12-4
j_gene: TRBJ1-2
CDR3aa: CASSVGAGQGYGYTF
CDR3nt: TGTGCCAGCAGCGTGGGAGCAGGGCAAGGGTATGGCTACACCTTC

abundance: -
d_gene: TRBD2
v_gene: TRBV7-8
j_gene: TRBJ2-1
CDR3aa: CASSSERGHVYNEQFF
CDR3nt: TGTGCCAGCAGCTCGGAGCGGGGGCACGTTTACAATGAGCAGTTCTTC

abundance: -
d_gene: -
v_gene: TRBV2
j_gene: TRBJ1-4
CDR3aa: CASGKPGRVDEKLFF
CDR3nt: TGTGCCAGCGGGAAACCTGGCAGGGTAGACGAAAAACTGTTTTTT

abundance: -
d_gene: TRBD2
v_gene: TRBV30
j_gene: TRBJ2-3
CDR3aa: CAWTRTSNTQYF
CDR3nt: TGTGCCTGGACTCGGACTAGCAATACGCAGTATTTT

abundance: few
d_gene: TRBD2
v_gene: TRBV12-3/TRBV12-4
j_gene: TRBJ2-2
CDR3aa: CASSRGGGELFF
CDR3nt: TGTGCCAGCAGTCGCGGGGGCGGGGAGCTGTTTTTT

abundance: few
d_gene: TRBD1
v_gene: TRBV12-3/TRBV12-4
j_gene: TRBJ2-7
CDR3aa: CASSLRDRRTYEQYF
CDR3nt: TGTGCCAGCAGTTTAAGGGACAGGAGAACCTACGAGCAGTACTTC

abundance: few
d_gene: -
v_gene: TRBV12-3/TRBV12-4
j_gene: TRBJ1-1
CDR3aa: CASSLRTENTEAFF
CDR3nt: TGTGCCAGCAGTTTAAGGACAGAGAACACTGAAGCTTTCTTT

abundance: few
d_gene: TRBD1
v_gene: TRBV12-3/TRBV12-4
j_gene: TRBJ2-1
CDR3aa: CASSLSSLDRLSYNEQFF
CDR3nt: TGTGCCAGCAGTTTATCATCATTGGACAGGCTCTCCTACAATGAGCAGTTCTTC

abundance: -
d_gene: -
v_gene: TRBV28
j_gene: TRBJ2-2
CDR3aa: CASSPLLRQSNTGELFF
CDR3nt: TGTGCCAGCAGCCCCCTATTAAGACAGTCGAACACCGGGGAGCTGTTTTTT

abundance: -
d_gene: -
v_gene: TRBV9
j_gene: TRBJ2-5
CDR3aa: CASSVGAQSQETQYF
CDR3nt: TGTGCCAGCAGCGTAGGGGCTCAGTCCCAAGAGACCCAGTACTTC

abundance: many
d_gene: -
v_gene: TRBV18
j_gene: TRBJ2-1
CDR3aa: CASSPLRIVSAEQFF
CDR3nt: TGTGCCAGCTCACCACTACGCATTGTTTCAGCTGAGCAGTTCTTC

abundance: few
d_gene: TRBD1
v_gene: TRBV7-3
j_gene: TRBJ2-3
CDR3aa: CASSFATGGNVAQYF
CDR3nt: TGTGCCAGCAGCTTCGCGACAGGGGGAAATGTCGCGCAGTATTTT

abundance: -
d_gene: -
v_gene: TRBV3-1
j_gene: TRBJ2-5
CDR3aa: CASSQGEKETQYF
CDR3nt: TGTGCCAGCAGCCAAGGAGAAAAAGAGACCCAGTACTTC

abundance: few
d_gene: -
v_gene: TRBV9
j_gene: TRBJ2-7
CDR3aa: CASSVARAGEQYF
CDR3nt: TGTGCCAGCAGCGTAGCCCGGGCGGGGGAGCAGTACTTC

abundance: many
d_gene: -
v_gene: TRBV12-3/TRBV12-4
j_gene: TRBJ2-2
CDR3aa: CASSRGGDWITNTGELFF
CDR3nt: TGTGCCAGCAGCCGTGGAGGGGACTGGATAACGAACACCGGGGAGCTGTTTTTT

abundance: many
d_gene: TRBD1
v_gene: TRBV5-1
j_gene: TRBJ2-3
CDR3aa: CASSLDLDRGFTSTDTQYF
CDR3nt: TGCGCCAGCAGCTTGGATTTGGACAGGGGCTTTACTAGCACAGATACGCAGTATTTT

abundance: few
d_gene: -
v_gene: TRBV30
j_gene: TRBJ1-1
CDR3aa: CAWREQNTEAFF
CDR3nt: TGTGCCTGGCGCGAGCAAAACACTGAAGCTTTCTTT

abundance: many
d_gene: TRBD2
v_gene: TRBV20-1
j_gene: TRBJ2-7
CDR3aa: CSARAPREGRYEQYF
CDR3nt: TGCAGTGCTAGGGCCCCCAGGGAGGGTCGCTACGAGCAGTACTTC

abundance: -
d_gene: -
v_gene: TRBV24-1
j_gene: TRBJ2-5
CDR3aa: CATSAESGTQKETQYF
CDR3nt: TGTGCCACCAGTGCCGAGTCCGGGACACAGAAAGAGACCCAGTACTTC

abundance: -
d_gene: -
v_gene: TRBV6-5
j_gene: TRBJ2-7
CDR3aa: CASSYSSPEYEQYF
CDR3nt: TGTGCCAGCAGTTACTCGAGTCCAGAATACGAGCAGTACTTC

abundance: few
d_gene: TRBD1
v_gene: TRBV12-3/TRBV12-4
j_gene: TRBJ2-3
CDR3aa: CASKLRDRPDTQYF
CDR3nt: TGTGCCAGCAAACTTCGGGACAGGCCAGATACGCAGTATTTT

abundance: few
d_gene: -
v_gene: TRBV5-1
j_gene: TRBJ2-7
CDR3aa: CASSLVAENEQYF
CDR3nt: TGCGCCAGCAGCTTGGTAGCGGAAAACGAGCAGTACTTC

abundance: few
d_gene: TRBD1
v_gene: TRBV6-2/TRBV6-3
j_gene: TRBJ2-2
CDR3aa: CASSVQTGYTGELFF
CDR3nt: TGTGCCAGCAGTGTTCAGACAGGGTACACCGGGGAGCTGTTTTTT

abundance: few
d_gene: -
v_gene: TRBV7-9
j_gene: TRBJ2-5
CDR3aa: CASSPEERQETQYF
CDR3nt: TGTGCCAGCAGCCCAGAGGAACGTCAAGAGACCCAGTACTTC

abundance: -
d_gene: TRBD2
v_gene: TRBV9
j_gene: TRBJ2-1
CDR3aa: CASSPSGTSGLSQFF
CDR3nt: TGTGCCAGCAGCCCCTCCGGGACTAGCGGCCTTTCGCAGTTCTTC

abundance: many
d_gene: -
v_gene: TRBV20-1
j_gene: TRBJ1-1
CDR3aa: CSASPPGDLGTEAFF
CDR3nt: TGCAGTGCTAGCCCTCCGGGGGACCTCGGAACTGAAGCTTTCTTT

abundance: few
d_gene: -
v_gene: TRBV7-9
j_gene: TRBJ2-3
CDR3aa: CASSLSVTVLDTQYF
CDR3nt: TGTGCCAGCAGCTTAAGCGTTACCGTTTTGGATACGCAGTATTTT

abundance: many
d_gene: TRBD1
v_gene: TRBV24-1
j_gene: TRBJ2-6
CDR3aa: CATPDRALNSGANVLTF
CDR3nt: TGTGCCACGCCAGACAGGGCCTTGAACTCTGGGGCCAACGTCCTGACTTTC